This T cell receptor (beta chain) was profiled in a study of OX40 agonist ivuxolimab in advanced cancers. Study-level background: Ivuxolimab, which targeted the costimulatory receptor OX40 (CD134), was an agonistic, fully human IgG2 monoclonal antibody. Patients were allowed to have had prior anti-PD-1, anti-PD-L1 or anti-CTLA-4 therapy, and around two fifths of the dose-escalation patients had been treated with checkpoint inhibitors. Partial responses occurred in three dose-escalation patients: two with cutaneous melanoma and one with hepatocellular carcinoma. The point of sequencing TCRbeta in the periphery was to test whether ivuxolimab changed TCR sequence diversity and drove clonal T-cell expansion. Intravenous ivuxolimab was administered to patients every 2 weeks at six dose levels: 0.01, 0.1, 0.3, 1.5, 3 and 10 mg/kg. Of the roughly 54 dose-escalation patients, hepatocellular carcinoma was present in about 20, melanoma in approximately 15, renal cell carcinoma in 9 and head and neck cancer in 9. A male proportion of around 83% and a mean age of 60 years, ranging from 23 to 79, were recorded for the dose-escalation cohort. The monotherapy dose-escalation portion (N of about 49 patients) of the phase I ivuxolimab trial is reported in the paper. What the study reported, not specific to this receptor: Low levels of normalized T-cell clonal expansion were also seen in some nonresponding patients. On average, CD8+ T cells showed more expanded clones than CD4+ T cells after ivuxolimab. At doses of 0.1 to 3.0 mg/kg, clonal expansion of both CD4+ and CD8+ T cells in blood was seen between baseline and week 6. In the 0.1-3.0 mg/kg groups, partial responders had among the lowest normalized peripheral clonal expansion, particularly in CD8+ T cells. The antigen specificity of the peripheral T cells that underwent clonal expansion was not determined.

CDR1 and CDR2 are read off the germline V gene (reference sequence) as SEHNR and FQNEAQ. V is pruned by 5 bases and J by 6 bases, leaving 4 bases of the junction without a gene match. Spanning cysteine to phenylalanine, the CDR3 consists of 15 amino acids. Of all the DNA, just the CDR3 is kept, 45 bases in frame from base 1. Genomic DNA was isolated from the sorted cells so that the TCRbeta CDR3 region could be sequenced. The immunoSEQ Assay was used to sequence the TCRbeta CDR3 regions. The source is immuneACCESS, and TCRdb retained only in-frame sequences with V and J called. Part of the clones is not carried over; for the studies checked, unresolved V genes explain less than half of this, and the remainder is unexplained. This sample lists about 15,000 clones; 70% to 90% were detected once. The leading ten clones occupy over 60% of the sample. As concerns this clone: Its cognate antigen has yet to be identified. Per-nucleotide qualities are absent, and no much larger clonotype sits a single base away.

Patients with a history of autoimmune disease or receiving systemic immunosuppression were excluded from the trial. Peripheral blood for TCR sequencing was collected from all dose cohorts at baseline, on cycle 4 day 1, and on cycle 7 day 1. Samples were obtained from an open-label, multicenter, first-in-human phase I dose-escalation trial of ivuxolimab. Adults with locally advanced or metastatic melanoma, renal cell, hepatocellular, or head and neck squamous cell carcinoma were enrolled in the trial. CD4+ and CD8+ T cells were sorted separately from peripheral blood before TCR sequencing. The rearrangement combines TRBV7-9 with TRBJ2-3; the central 14 bases match TRBD2. Specimen: CD4+ or CD8+ T cells sorted from blood, collected in a trial of the OX40 agonist ivuxolimab. This sequence was found in an adult with an advanced solid tumor such as melanoma, head and neck, liver or kidney cancer. Here is the DNA: TGTGCCAGCAGCGCCGGGACTAGCGGGGGTGATACGCAGTATTTT. It encodes CASSAGTSGGDTQYF.